The 24 T cell receptor beta chains below were found in one sample sequenced in a study of cytomegalovirus exposure and HLA in healthy donors. Researchers ran the PCR with 60 Vbeta and 13 Jbeta primers. Profiled with immunoSEQ multiplex PCR; TCRdb holds only in-frame clones, not every one. The repertoire holds about 160,000 clones, with just under 80% as singletons. The sample comprised PBMCs. The receptors originated from a woman aged 45 to 65 in good health and CMV-seropositive.

This clone was recorded once. The V gene is TRBV30, the J gene TRBJ2-5, with D unclear. This CDR3 comprises 11 residues. CDR1 and CDR2 from the germline V gene are GTSNPN and SVGIG (reference sequence). Deletions cut 3 bases from V and 4 bases from J, with 6 bases between. The CDR3 DNA reads TGTGCCTGGAGACCGGGAGAGACCCAGTACTTC. It is translated as CAWRPGETQYF.

This rearrangement joins TRBV27 to TRBJ1-2, with D possibly TRBD1 on 5 matching bases. There are 13 residues in the CDR3. Germline-derived CDR1 and CDR2 are MNHEY and SMNVEV (reference sequence). Trimming left V 5 bases short and J 4 bases short, with 11 bases between. The CDR3 region has the DNA TGTGCCAGCAGTGTGCGCGGGGGCTATGGCTACACCTTC. This codes for CASSVRGGYGYTF.

The rearrangement links TRBV15 to TRBJ2-6; D not resolved. The germline V gene has CDR1 LNHNV and CDR2 YYDKDF (reference sequence). The CDR3 totals 14 residues. V was pared by 0 bases and J by 3 bases, with 3 bases between. In nucleotides, the CDR3 is TGTGCCACCAGCAGAGATAGTGGGGCCAACGTCCTGACTTTC. It codes for CATSRDSGANVLTF.

V usage is TRBV5-6 and J usage is TRBJ1-2, with 7 bases matching TRBD1. The V segment lost 2 bases and the J segment 2 bases; nucleotides outside the gene matches: 6. Germline lookup yields CDR1 SGHDT and CDR2 YYEEEE. The CDR3 is made up of 15 amino acids. The CDR3 spells CASSFGDSLNYGYTF. Written as DNA, the CDR3 is TGTGCCAGCAGCTTCGGGGACAGTCTAAACTATGGCTACACCTTC.

The chain recombines TRBV27 with TRBJ1-5; D not resolved. The V end was cut by 6 bases, the J end by 9 bases, with 18 bases between. The CDR3 has 14 residues. In germline, CDR1 is MNHEY, CDR2 SMNVEV (reference sequence). The CDR3 nucleotides are TGTGCCAGCAGGTCAGACACCTCCGTTTCGCCCCAGCATTTT. Translated: CASRSDTSVSPQHF.

In this sample, this clone turned up a few times. This chain connects TRBV2 to TRBJ1-6; D perhaps matches TRBD1 (5 bases). Trimming pared 7 bases from V and 7 bases from J, leaving 17 bases between. The CDR3 extends over 15 amino acids. The germline gives CDR1 SNHLY, CDR2 FYNNEI. CDR3 in amino acids: CASMNQGRGNSPLHF. The DNA of the CDR3 is TGTGCCAGCATGAATCAGGGTCGGGGGAATTCACCCCTCCACTTT.

V gene TRBV18 combines with J gene TRBJ2-5; TRBD1 agrees at 12 bases. Judging by the DNA end, TRBJ2-7 fits better; the J call may be wrong. Germline lookup yields CDR1 KGHSH and CDR2 LQKENI. The CDR3 runs 20 residues. The CDR3 region is CASSPLPGTGGESVSYEQYF. CDR3 bases: TGTGCCAGCTCACCACTCCCTGGGACAGGGGGCGAATCTGTCTCCTACGAGCAGTACTTC.

The chain couples TRBV2 to TRBJ1-4; a possible D gene is TRBD1 (5 bases). Germline V gene lookup returns CDR1 SNHLY and CDR2 FYNNEI. This CDR3 contains 15 residues. V shed 6 bases and J shed 0 bases, with 11 bases lying between them. The CDR3 DNA is TGTGCCAGCAGGGCCAAGGGGACAACTAATGAAAAACTGTTTTTT. The encoded protein is CASRAKGTTNEKLFF.

This chain uses TRBV28 with TRBJ1-2; D is perhaps TRBD1 (5 bases). The V and J ends lost 2 bases and 8 bases respectively, with 18 bases between them. CDR1 and CDR2 (germline): MDHEN, SYDVKM. The CDR3 extends over 15 amino acids. The CDR3 spells CASSLRQPRLEGYTF. CDR3 in DNA: TGTGCCAGCAGTTTAAGACAGCCCCGATTGGAGGGCTACACCTTC.

The chain has TRBV19 and TRBJ1-1; no clear D. The CDR3 contains 14 residues. V shed 1 base and J shed 0 bases, with 6 bases lying between them. The germline gives CDR1 LNHDA, CDR2 SQIVND (reference sequence). This CDR3 is CASSIGQLNTEAFF. The CDR3 DNA follows: TGTGCCAGTAGTATAGGGCAACTGAACACTGAAGCTTTCTTT.

J is TRBJ1-5 and V is TRBV27, with D uncertain. CDR3 length: 14 residues. The germline V and J ends were trimmed by 3 bases and 8 bases, with 14 bases remaining between them. Germline CDR1 and CDR2: MNHEY and SMNVEV (reference sequence). The CDR3 DNA reads as TGTGCCAGCAGTTTTGCAGGCTACGGGGAGCCCCAGCATTTT. Translating it yields CASSFAGYGEPQHF.

This chain joins TRBV28 and TRBJ2-2; a possible D gene is TRBD2 (6 bases). Trimming stripped 4 bases from V and 4 bases from J, with 10 bases between. CDR1 is MDHEN and CDR2 is SYDVKM in the germline V gene. The CDR3 is made up of 14 amino acids. Here the CDR3 reads CASSSGTATGELFF. The DNA for the CDR3 is TGTGCCAGCAGTTCCGGGACTGCCACCGGGGAGCTGTTTTTT.

The genes are TRBV15 and TRBJ2-3; 12 positions agree with TRBD2. V lost 5 bases, J lost 1 base, and 7 bases stayed unmatched. This CDR3 comprises 17 residues. Germline values: CDR1 LNHNV, CDR2 YYDKDF (reference sequence). The CDR3 region is CATSSGTSGYRTDTQYF. CDR3 bases: TGTGCCACCAGCTCAGGGACTAGCGGGTATCGCACAGATACGCAGTATTTT.

The chain employs TRBV5-1 and TRBJ1-1, with 7 bases matching TRBD1. There are 14 residues in the CDR3. The junction had 7 bases not matched to a gene; V was cut back by 4 bases and J by 4 bases. Germline V gene data show CDR1 as SGHRS and CDR2 as YFSETQ. The CDR3 is CASSIDRAVTEAFF. The DNA of the CDR3 is TGCGCCAGCAGCATTGACAGGGCTGTCACTGAAGCTTTCTTT.

The chain uses TRBV2 and TRBJ2-1; a weak D match, TRBD1 (5 bases). Germline V gene lookup returns CDR1 SNHLY and CDR2 FYNNEI. Trimming removed 10 bases at V and 0 bases at J, with 16 bases between. The CDR3 totals 15 residues. The CDR3 reads CATSRGRSSYNEQFF. In DNA, the CDR3 is TGTGCCACCTCAAGGGGCCGGAGCTCCTACAATGAGCAGTTCTTC.

The rearrangement uses TRBV19 and TRBJ1-5, with a weak D call TRBD1 (5 bases). V lost 3 bases, J lost 6 bases, and 15 bases lay in between. This CDR3 is 15 amino acids long. Germline V gene data show CDR1 as LNHDA and CDR2 as SQIVND (reference sequence). The CDR3 sequence is CASSIDRQGGQPQHF. The CDR3 DNA sequence: TGTGCCAGTAGTATCGACCGTCAGGGTGGTCAGCCCCAGCATTTT.

The chain is built from TRBV6-6 and TRBJ1-5, with D possibly TRBD1 on 5 matching bases. CDR3 length: 15 amino acids. Germline CDR1 reads MNHNY; CDR2 reads SVGAGI (reference sequence). V was trimmed by 5 bases and J by 2 bases, leaving 13 bases between them. In DNA form, the CDR3 reads TGTGCCAGCAGTATACTGATAGGGGGCAATCAGCCCCAGCATTTT. As protein: CASSILIGGNQPQHF.

The rearrangement links TRBV19 to TRBJ1-2; 7 nucleotides agree with TRBD1. The CDR3 is 14 amino acids. Per germline, CDR1 LNHDA and CDR2 SQIVND (reference sequence). V gave up 0 bases and J gave up 8 bases; unmatched junction bases: 6. The CDR3 loop reads CASSIDGQVGGYTF. The CDR3 coding sequence is TGTGCCAGTAGTATAGACGGACAGGTTGGCGGCTACACCTTC.

The chain uses TRBV5-8 and TRBJ1-4, with 7 bases matching TRBD1. Germline V gives CDR1 SGHTS, CDR2 YDEGEE. Germline trimming cut 4 bases from V and 4 bases from J; bases unmatched to any gene: 7. The CDR3 is made up of 15 amino acids. This CDR3 reads CASSDGQVNNEKLFF. DNA of the CDR3: TGTGCCAGCAGCGATGGACAGGTCAATAATGAAAAACTGTTTTTT.

This rearrangement joins TRBV7-2 to TRBJ2-7; unclear D gene. Between the trimmed V and J ends, which lost 0 bases and 3 bases, there was a span of 6 bases. Germline V gives CDR1 SGHTA, CDR2 FQGNSA. CDR3 length: 13 amino acids. Written as DNA, the CDR3 is TGTGCCAGCAGCTTAGCTGGGCGCTACGAGCAGTACTTC. It is translated as CASSLAGRYEQYF.

This chain links TRBV7-3 with TRBJ2-5; maybe TRBD2 (6 bases). V gave up 3 bases and J gave up 5 bases, with 10 bases separating them. The CDR3 length is 13 residues. Germline-derived CDR1 and CDR2 are SGHTA and FQGTGA. Here the CDR3 reads CASSLVGGETQYF. CDR3 DNA: TGTGCCAGCAGCTTGGTTGGGGGGGAGACCCAGTACTTC.

The gene calls are TRBV7-2 and TRBJ1-1, with 7 bases fitting TRBD1. The trim removed 5 bases at V and 6 bases at J, leaving 6 bases unmatched. CDR3 size: 13 residues. Germline V CDR1 and CDR2: SGHTA, FQGNSA. The CDR3 sequence is CASSADRVSEAFF. For the CDR3, the DNA is TGTGCCAGCAGCGCAGACAGGGTTTCTGAAGCTTTCTTT.

Note on this clone: Germline and junction disagree at one end, which may indicate a read error. This chain links TRBV7-9 with TRBJ1-1, with D maybe TRBD1 (6 bases). Per germline, CDR1 SEHNR and CDR2 FQNEAQ (reference sequence). CDR3 size: 11 residues. The CDR3 sequence is CASSLVDSGGF. CDR3 sequence (DNA): TGTGCCAGCAGCTTAGTGGACAGCGGCGGGTTT.

This chain uses TRBV28 with TRBJ1-5; maybe TRBD1 (5 bases). The CDR3 consists of 14 residues. Trimming removed 10 bases from V and 7 bases from J, with 20 bases in between. Per germline, CDR1 MDHEN and CDR2 SYDVKM. The CDR3 is CATQSPQGGQPQHF. DNA of the CDR3: TGTGCCACCCAAAGCCCGCAGGGAGGACAGCCCCAGCATTTT. The variable domain in full, with the rest retrieved from reference TRBV28 and TRBJ1-5, is DVKVTQSSRYLVKRTGEKVFLECVQDMDHENMFWYRQDPGLGLRLIYFSYDVKMKEKGDIPEGYSVSREKKERFSLILESASTNQTSMYLCATQSPQGGQPQHFGDGTRLSIL.